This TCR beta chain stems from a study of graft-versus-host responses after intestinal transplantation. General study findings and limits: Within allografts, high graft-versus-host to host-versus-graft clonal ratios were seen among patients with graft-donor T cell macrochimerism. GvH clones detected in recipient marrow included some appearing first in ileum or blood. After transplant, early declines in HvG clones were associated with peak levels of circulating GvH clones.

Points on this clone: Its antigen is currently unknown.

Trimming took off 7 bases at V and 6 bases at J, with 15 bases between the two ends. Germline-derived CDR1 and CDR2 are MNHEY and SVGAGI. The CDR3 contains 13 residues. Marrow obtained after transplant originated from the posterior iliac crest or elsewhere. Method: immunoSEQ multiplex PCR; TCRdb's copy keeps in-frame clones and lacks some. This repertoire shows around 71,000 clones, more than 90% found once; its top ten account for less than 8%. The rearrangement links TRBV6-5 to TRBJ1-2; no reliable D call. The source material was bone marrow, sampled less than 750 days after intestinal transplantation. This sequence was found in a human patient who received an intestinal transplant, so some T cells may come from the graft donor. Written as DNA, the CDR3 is TGTGCCAGCATCCCCGACGGCGGCGATGGCTACACCTTC. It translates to CASIPDGGDGYTF.